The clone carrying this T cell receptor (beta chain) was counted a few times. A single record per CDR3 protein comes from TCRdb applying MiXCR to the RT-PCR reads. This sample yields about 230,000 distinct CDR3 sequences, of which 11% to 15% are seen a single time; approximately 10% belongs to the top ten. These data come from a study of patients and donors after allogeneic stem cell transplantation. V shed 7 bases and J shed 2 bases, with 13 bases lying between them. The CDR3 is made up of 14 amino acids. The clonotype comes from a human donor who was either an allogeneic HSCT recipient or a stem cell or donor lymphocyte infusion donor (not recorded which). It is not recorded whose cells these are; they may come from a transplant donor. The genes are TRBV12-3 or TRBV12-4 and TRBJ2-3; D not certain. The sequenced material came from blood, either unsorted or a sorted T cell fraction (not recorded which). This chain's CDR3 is CASTPAGFTDTQYF. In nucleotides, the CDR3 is TGTGCCAGCACCCCGGCTGGATTCACAGATACGCAGTATTTT.